These T cell receptor beta chains were read from a single sample in a study of blood T cell repertoires in COVID-19. Measured with immunoSEQ multiplex PCR; TCRdb has only the in-frame clones, and not every one. The sample consists of approximately 60,000 clones, about 81% of them appearing once. Material for sequencing was peripheral blood. Every receptor here comes from a man between 65 and 85 years old with active COVID-19. The conserved cysteine and the conserved F or W are not part of the CDR3 here.

CDR3 protein	V gene
ACGTSGPYEQY	TRBV30
SAPQGATDTQY	TRBV29-1
ASSVDREGTDTQY	TRBV9
ASSMAVPGRGNEQF	TRBV19
ASSIEGEETQY	TRBV2
SAHYPGSYEQY	TRBV29-1
ASSLTSGIEQY	TRBV7-2
ASSFRDTEQY	TRBV7-2
ASSDQPAGGNQPQH	TRBV6-1
ASSLTGGYTDTQY	TRBV7-3
ASSQVLAGGLDEQF	TRBV14
ASSGYSGGGTDTQY	TRBV5-1
ASSTDRGITGELF	TRBV19
ASSPTGALSTDTQY	TRBV19
ASSPFGTDTQY	TRBV14
ASTLGVLAEAF	TRBV12-3/TRBV12-4
ASSIEGLATTLGETQY	TRBV19
ASSLYRDISGNTIY	TRBV28
ASSYTIRQGDYEQY	TRBV6-2/TRBV6-3
ASSLGQYYEQY	TRBV5-6
SAQGDKEQF	TRBV20-1
ASSEYGGQAF	TRBV25-1
ATSWGRGGELF	TRBV27
ASSVVGDGAQY	TRBV9
ASSQDRVKSGNTIY	TRBV4-2
ASSLYRELEQY	TRBV27
ATSGSPGLAGVGRSGEQF	TRBV24-1
ATSDSDYYEQY	TRBV24-1
ASSSSTGSYEQY	TRBV7-9
ASSQDRGDEKLF	TRBV5-1
ASRPLLAGYEQY	TRBV6-5
ASSLEAGGYNEQF	TRBV7-2
SVDAGKSSTDTQY	TRBV29-1
ASSRDSSSYEQY	TRBV11-3
ASRQPPGTSGNTGELF	TRBV3-1/TRBV3-2
ATRGTGSRDEQF	TRBV24-1
ASSVRGFGANVLT	TRBV5-4
ASSETGTSNQPQH	TRBV7-2
ASSPKGGSTEAF	TRBV18
ASNEQGANTGELF	TRBV6-6
SARDEYGYT	TRBV20-1
AISEPDSEQPQH	TRBV10-3
ASSQGGLAARGEQF	TRBV3-1/TRBV3-2